Listed below are T cell receptor beta chains from one sample, sequenced in a study of T-cell reconstitution after alpha-beta-depleted transplantation in children. TCRdb itself ran the PCR reads through MiXCR, one entry per CDR3 protein. The sample contains approximately 97,000 distinct CDR3 sequences, 6% to 9% of which appear only once. The input for sequencing was PBMCs, taken before TCRalphabeta/CD19-depleted stem cell transplant. These receptor sequences come from a boy younger than 10 with acute lymphoblastic leukemia, due to receive a stem cell transplant. The CDR3 runs from the conserved cysteine through the conserved F or W. A D gene is named only where the DNA matches it firmly. Clone size is given for some rows only: seen once, a few or many times, or a class if the clone is expanded.

V	size	D	J	DNA	CDR3
TRBV20-1	many	TRBD1	TRBJ2-5	TGCAGTGCTGGGTCCCGACAGGGGTTGGAGACCCAGTACTTC	CSAGSRQGLETQYF
TRBV20-1	-	-	TRBJ1-1	TGCAGTGCTTCCCGGCGAGGCTTGAACACTGAAGCTTTCTTT	CSASRRGLNTEAFF
TRBV11-3	many	-	TRBJ2-2	TGTGCCAGCAGCTTAGCAGGGAACACCGGGGAGCTGTTTTTT	CASSLAGNTGELFF
TRBV10-3	many	-	TRBJ1-1	TGTGCCATCAGCCCAGGGGCGGCGGACACTGAAGCTTTCTTT	CAISPGAADTEAFF
TRBV20-1	few	TRBD2	TRBJ2-3	TGCAGTGCTCCACTGGGACTAGCGGGGGCGGGGGGGCAGTATTTT	CSAPLGLAGAGGQYF
TRBV3-1	few	-	TRBJ1-5	TGTGCCAGCAGCCTCAGAGACAGTAGCCCTCAGCCCCAGCATTTT	CASSLRDSSPQPQHF
TRBV3-1	-	TRBD1	TRBJ2-1	TGTGCCTGCAGCCAAGAAATTGGACAGGGACCCTACAATGAGCAGTTCTTC	CACSQEIGQGPYNEQFF
TRBV7-9	many	TRBD1	TRBJ1-5	TGTGCCAGCAGCGTGACAGGGGCGGATCAGCCCCAGCATTTT	CASSVTGADQPQHF
TRBV14	many	TRBD2	TRBJ2-1	TGTGCCAGCAGCCAAGATCATGGGCTAGCGGGGTACAATGAGCAGTTCTTC	CASSQDHGLAGYNEQFF
TRBV6-5	many	-	TRBJ1-1	TGTGCCAGCAGGACTAGCCGGGGAACTGAAGCTTTCTTT	CASRTSRGTEAFF
TRBV11-2	-	TRBD1	TRBJ1-1	TGTGCCAGCAGCCGGTCCGGGACAGGTGAAGCTTTCTTT	CASSRSGTGEAFF
TRBV2	-	TRBD2	TRBJ2-1	TGTGCCAGCAGAGACCCTAGCGGGGGGGCGTACAATGAGCAGTTCTTC	CASRDPSGGAYNEQFF
TRBV5-1	few	-	TRBJ1-2	TGCGCCAGCTTGGAGCTCTCCAACTATGGCTACACCTTC	CASLELSNYGYTF
TRBV6-5	few	-	TRBJ2-1	TGTGCCAGCAGTTACACAGGGACCTACTACAATGAGCAGTTCTTC	CASSYTGTYYNEQFF
TRBV9	many	TRBD2	TRBJ2-1	TGTGCCAGCAGCGTAGAGGGGAGGGGTGGGTACAATGAGCAGTTCTTC	CASSVEGRGGYNEQFF
TRBV7-9	few	-	TRBJ1-2	TGTGCCAGCAGCTTAGATCCCGGCTATGGCTACACCTTC	CASSLDPGYGYTF
TRBV15	many	-	TRBJ2-1	TGTGCCACCAGCAGAGCTAACCACAATGAGCAGTTCTTC	CATSRANHNEQFF
TRBV12-3/TRBV12-4	many	-	TRBJ1-1	TGTGCCGCGGGGGTAGGAACTGAAGCTTTCTTT	CAAGVGTEAFF
TRBV5-1	many	-	TRBJ2-5	TGCGCCAGCAGCTTGGAGGGGACCCAGTACTTC	CASSLEGTQYF
TRBV4-1	few	TRBD2	TRBJ2-1	TGCGCCAGCAGCCAAGCCGGGGGGTGGGAGCAGTTCTTC	CASSQAGGWEQFF
TRBV6-1	many	TRBD1	TRBJ1-2	TGTGCCAGCAGCGTTGGACAGGGTCCCTATGGCTACACCTTC	CASSVGQGPYGYTF
TRBV5-1	many	-	TRBJ2-5	TGCGCCAGCAGCACCGGGACCCTAAACCAAGAGACCCAGTACTTC	CASSTGTLNQETQYF
TRBV29-1	many	-	TRBJ2-7	TGCAGCGTTGAAGATCGGGCCAGGGGCTACGAGCAGTACTTC	CSVEDRARGYEQYF
TRBV12-3/TRBV12-4	-	-	TRBJ1-4	TGTGCCAGCAGCCGATGGACGGAAAAACTGTTTTTT	CASSRWTEKLFF
TRBV20-1	many	TRBD1	TRBJ2-7	TGCAGTGCTTCCGACGACAGGGTTGAATACGAGCAGTACTTC	CSASDDRVEYEQYF
TRBV28	many	-	TRBJ2-3	TGTGCCAGCAGTTTCCCTCCGAAGGAGGCAGATACGCAGTATTTT	CASSFPPKEADTQYF
TRBV5-1	-	-	TRBJ1-6	TGCGCCAGCAGCTTGGTGGTCCAGGGACTTAATTCACCCCTCCACTTT	CASSLVVQGLNSPLHF
TRBV7-9	-	-	TRBJ2-5	TGTGCCAGCAGACCAGACCTCCCACCGGAGACCCAGTACTTC	CASRPDLPPETQYF
TRBV7-2	few	-	TRBJ1-3	TGTGCCAGCAGCCTAATGTGGGGGGCATACGGAAACACCATATATTTT	CASSLMWGAYGNTIYF
TRBV5-1	-	TRBD1	TRBJ1-6	TGCGCCAGCAGCTTGTCCCGCCTTGGACAGGGCTATGATTCACCCCTCCACTTT	CASSLSRLGQGYDSPLHF
TRBV27	-	-	TRBJ1-2	TGTGCCAGCAGTTTGGACCCCCCAGGGATCTATGGCTACACCTTC	CASSLDPPGIYGYTF
TRBV9	many	TRBD2	TRBJ2-5	TGTGCCAGCAGCGAGGGACTAGCGGAGCAAGAGACCCAGTACTTC	CASSEGLAEQETQYF
TRBV9	-	TRBD2	TRBJ2-3	TGTGCCAGCAGCTGGACTAGCGGGAGCACAGATACGCAGTATTTT	CASSWTSGSTDTQYF
TRBV6-5	few	TRBD1	TRBJ1-2	TGTGCCAGCAGTTACGTAGGACAGGGGGTCTATGGCTACACCTTC	CASSYVGQGVYGYTF
TRBV12-3/TRBV12-4	few	TRBD2	TRBJ2-3	TGTGCCAGCAGTCCCAGGCTAGCGGGGGGGCTGGGGGCCACAGATACGCAGTATTTT	CASSPRLAGGLGATDTQYF